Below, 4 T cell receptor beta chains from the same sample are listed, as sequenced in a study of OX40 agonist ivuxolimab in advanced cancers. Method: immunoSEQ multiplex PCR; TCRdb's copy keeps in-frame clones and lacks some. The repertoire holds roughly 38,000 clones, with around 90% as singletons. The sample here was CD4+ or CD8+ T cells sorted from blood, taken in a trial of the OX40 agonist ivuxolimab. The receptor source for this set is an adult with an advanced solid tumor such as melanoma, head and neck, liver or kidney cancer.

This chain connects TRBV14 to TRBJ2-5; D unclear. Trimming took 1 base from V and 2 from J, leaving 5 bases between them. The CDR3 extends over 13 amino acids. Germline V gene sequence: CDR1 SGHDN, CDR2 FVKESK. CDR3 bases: TGTGCCAGCAGCCAAGGGGGACAAGAGACCCAGTACTTC. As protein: CASSQGGQETQYF.

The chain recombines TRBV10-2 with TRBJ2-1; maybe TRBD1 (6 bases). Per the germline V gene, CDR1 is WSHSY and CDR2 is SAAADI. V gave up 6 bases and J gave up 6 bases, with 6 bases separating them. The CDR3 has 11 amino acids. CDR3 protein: CASRQGNEQFF. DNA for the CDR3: TGCGCCAGCAGACAGGGCAATGAGCAGTTCTTC.

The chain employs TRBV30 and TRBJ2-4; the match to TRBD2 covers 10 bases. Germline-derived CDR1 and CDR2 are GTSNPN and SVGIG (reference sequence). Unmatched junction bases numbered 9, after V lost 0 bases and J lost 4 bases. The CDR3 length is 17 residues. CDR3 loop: CAWSVGFSGRYKNIQYF. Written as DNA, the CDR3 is TGTGCCTGGAGTGTAGGGTTTAGCGGGAGGTATAAAAACATTCAGTACTTC.

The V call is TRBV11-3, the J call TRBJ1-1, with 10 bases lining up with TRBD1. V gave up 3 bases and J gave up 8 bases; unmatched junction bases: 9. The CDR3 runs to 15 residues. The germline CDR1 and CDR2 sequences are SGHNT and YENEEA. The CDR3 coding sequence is TGTGCCAGCAGCTTGCGGGACAGGGGCTCCAACGAAGCTTTCTTT. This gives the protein CASSLRDRGSNEAFF.